This T cell receptor beta chain was documented in a study of CD8+ T cells in alopecia areata. Isolated RNA was reverse transcribed into cDNA used as the sequencing template. Repertoires were generated with immunoSEQ multiplex PCR, while TCRdb's copy carries only in-frame clones and drops some. The sample carries about 99,000 clones, about 60% recorded once. This TCR came from a human donor in good health. The sequenced sample was CD4+ T cells sorted from blood.

This CDR3 reads CASSEDSTSGGLYNEQFF. CDR3 nucleotides: TGTGCCAGCAGTGAAGATTCGACTAGCGGGGGCCTGTACAATGAGCAGTTCTTC. This sequence joins TRBV6-1 and TRBJ2-1; 12 nucleotides align to TRBD2. J was trimmed by 4 bases and V by 1 base; bases with no gene match: 8. The CDR3 totals 18 residues. Looked up from germline, CDR1 is MNHNS and CDR2 is SASEGT.